This TCR beta chain was retrieved from a study of blood T cell repertoires in COVID-19. The protocol was immunoSEQ multiplex PCR, while the TCRdb copy is restricted to in-frame clones and leaves out a portion. Among tens of thousands of clones listed, 70% to 85% were seen once. The trim removed 6 bases at V and 1 base at J, leaving 11 bases unmatched. Germline V gene lookup returns CDR1 MGHDK and CDR2 SYGVNS. The CDR3 has 16 residues. This TCR was recovered from a woman in her sixties with acute or convalescent COVID-19. The rearrangement joins TRBV25-1 to TRBJ1-1; TRBD1 matches at 7 bases. Specimen: peripheral blood. In nucleotides, the CDR3 is TGTGCCAGCAGACAGACAGGGTTCGGTGGGAACACTGAAGCTTTCTTT. It encodes CASRQTGFGGNTEAFF.